One sample yielded the 7 T cell receptor beta chains listed below, sequenced in a study of a mutant IDH1 vaccine in newly diagnosed glioma. Described time point: baseline, week 1 (first vaccination visit). Treatment described: pre-vaccination baseline after standard-of-care therapy. Sequencing was performed with immunoSEQ multiplex PCR; in TCRdb, only in-frame clones are kept and a portion is missing. The sample comprises tens of thousands of clones, approximately 86% of which are singletons, and around 2.9% rests with the top ten. The source was PBMCs, collected from a glioma patient treated with radiotherapy, temozolomide or both. The receptors shown here come from a young man with glioma.

The chain combines TRBV6-1 with TRBJ2-7, with 13 bases that match TRBD2. Germline CDR1 and CDR2: MNHNS and SASEGT. With V trimmed by 8 bases and J by 0 bases, 7 bases remained unmatched. The CDR3 sequence is 16 residues long. The CDR3 bases are TGTGCCAGCGGTGGACTAGCGGGGGAGCCCTCCTACGAGCAGTACTTC. Translation: CASGGLAGEPSYEQYF.

This chain joins TRBV19 and TRBJ2-5; TRBD1 agrees at 9 bases. Per the germline V gene, CDR1 is LNHDA and CDR2 is SQIVND (reference sequence). V lost 0 bases to trimming and J lost 4 bases; unmatched junction nucleotides: 12. The CDR3 spans 18 residues. The CDR3 DNA is TGTGCCAGTAGTATAGATCGCTGGGCCCCGGACAGGGGAGAGACCCAGTACTTC. It translates to CASSIDRWAPDRGETQYF.

This chain connects TRBV2 to TRBJ1-5; D not resolved. There are 15 residues in the CDR3. Germline V lookup: CDR1 SNHLY, CDR2 FYNNEI. Trimming took 3 bases from V and 0 from J, leaving 9 bases between them. CDR3 region: CASSDPRYSNQPQHF. The CDR3 region has the DNA TGTGCCAGCAGTGATCCCCGCTATAGCAATCAGCCCCAGCATTTT.

The CDR3 DNA is TGTGCCAGCAGCTTAAGCGGGGGTGCTACCTACGAGCAGTACTTC. Residues: CASSLSGGATYEQYF. The gene calls are TRBV7-6 and TRBJ2-7; 8 bases are shared with TRBD2. CDR1 is SGHVS and CDR2 is FNYEAQ in the germline V gene. The CDR3 covers 15 residues. After removal of 2 bases from V and 2 bases from J, the junction contained 5 bases not matched to a gene.

The chain links TRBV6-4 to TRBJ1-1; TRBD1 is a possible D gene (5 bases). The germline V gene has CDR1 MRHNA and CDR2 SNTAGT. Trimming took 4 bases from V and 4 from J, leaving 10 bases between them. CDR3 size: 13 residues. The CDR3 coding sequence is TGTGCCAGCAGTGCAGGGCATGGCACTGAAGCTTTCTTT. Translated, it gives CASSAGHGTEAFF.

This rearrangement joins TRBV7-2 to TRBJ2-1; D gene unclear. The CDR3 totals 13 residues. Germline CDR1 is SGHTA and CDR2 is FQGNSA. Trimming left V 5 bases short and J 4 bases short, with 9 bases between. CDR3 sequence: CASSADGYNEQFF. CDR3 in DNA: TGTGCCAGCAGCGCCGACGGATACAATGAGCAGTTCTTC.

This clone was observed once. The chain employs TRBV5-1 and TRBJ1-5; a weak D match, TRBD1 (5 bases). Germline V CDR1 and CDR2: SGHRS, YFSETQ. This CDR3 has 14 residues. V shed 3 bases and J shed 2 bases, with 9 bases lying between them. The CDR3, as DNA: TGCGCCAGCAGCTGGGACGGGGGCAATCAGCCCCAGCATTTT. Its translation: CASSWDGGNQPQHF. Using reference TRBV5-1 and TRBJ1-5 for the parts outside the CDR3, the full variable domain is KAGVTQTPRYLIKTRGQQVTLSCSPISGHRSVSWYQQTPGQGLQFLFEYFSETQRNKGNFPGRFSGRQFSNSRSEMNVSTLELGDSALYLCASSWDGGNQPQHFGDGTRLSIL.